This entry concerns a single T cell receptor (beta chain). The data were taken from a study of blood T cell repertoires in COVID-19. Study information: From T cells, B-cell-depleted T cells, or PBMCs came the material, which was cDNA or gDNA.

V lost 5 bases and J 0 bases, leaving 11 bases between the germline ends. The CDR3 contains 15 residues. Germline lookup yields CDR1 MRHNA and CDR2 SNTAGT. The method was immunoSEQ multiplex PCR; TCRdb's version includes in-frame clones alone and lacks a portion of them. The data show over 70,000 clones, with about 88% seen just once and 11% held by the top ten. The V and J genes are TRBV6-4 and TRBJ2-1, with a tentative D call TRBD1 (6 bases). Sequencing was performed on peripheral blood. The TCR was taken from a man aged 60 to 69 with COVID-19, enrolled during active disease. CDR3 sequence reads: CASSLEGGSYNEQFF. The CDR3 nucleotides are TGTGCCAGCAGTCTCGAAGGGGGCTCCTACAATGAGCAGTTCTTC.